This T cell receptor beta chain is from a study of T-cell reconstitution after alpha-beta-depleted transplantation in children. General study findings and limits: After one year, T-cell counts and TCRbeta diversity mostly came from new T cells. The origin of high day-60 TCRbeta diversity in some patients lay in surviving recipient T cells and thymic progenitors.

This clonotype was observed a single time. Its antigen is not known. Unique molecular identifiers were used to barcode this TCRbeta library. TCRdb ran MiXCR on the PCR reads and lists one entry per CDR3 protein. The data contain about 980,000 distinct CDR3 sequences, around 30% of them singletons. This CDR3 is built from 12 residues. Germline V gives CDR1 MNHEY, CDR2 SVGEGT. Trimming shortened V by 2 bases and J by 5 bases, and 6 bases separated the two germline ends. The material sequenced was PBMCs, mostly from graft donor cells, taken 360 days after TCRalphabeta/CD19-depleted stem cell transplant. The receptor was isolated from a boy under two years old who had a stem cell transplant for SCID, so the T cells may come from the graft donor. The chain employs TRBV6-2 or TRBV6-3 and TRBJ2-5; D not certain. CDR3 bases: TGTGCCAGCAGTTACACCAGCGAGACCCAGTACTTC. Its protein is CASSYTSETQYF.